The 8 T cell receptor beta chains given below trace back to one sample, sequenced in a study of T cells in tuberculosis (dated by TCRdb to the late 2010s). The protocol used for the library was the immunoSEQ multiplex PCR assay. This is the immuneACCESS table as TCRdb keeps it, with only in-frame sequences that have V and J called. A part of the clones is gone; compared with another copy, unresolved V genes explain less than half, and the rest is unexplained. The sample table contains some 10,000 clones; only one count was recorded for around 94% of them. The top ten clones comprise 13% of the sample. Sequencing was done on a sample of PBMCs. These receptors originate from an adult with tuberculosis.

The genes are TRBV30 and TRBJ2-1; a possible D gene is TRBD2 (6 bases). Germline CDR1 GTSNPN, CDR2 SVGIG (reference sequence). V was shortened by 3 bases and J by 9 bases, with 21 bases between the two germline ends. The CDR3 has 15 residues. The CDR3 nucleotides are TGTGCCTGGAGCATGCGGGATAGGGGATTCGGTGAGCAGTTCTTC. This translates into CAWSMRDRGFGEQFF.

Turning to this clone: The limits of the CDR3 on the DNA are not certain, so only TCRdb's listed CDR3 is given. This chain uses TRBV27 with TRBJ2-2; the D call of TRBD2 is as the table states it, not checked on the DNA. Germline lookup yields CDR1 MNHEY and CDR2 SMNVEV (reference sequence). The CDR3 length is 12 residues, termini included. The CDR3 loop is CASSFGAGELFF.

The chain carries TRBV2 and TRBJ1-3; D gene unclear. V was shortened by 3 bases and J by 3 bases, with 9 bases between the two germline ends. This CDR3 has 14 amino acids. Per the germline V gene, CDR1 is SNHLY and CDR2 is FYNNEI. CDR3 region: CASSEGTLGNTIYF. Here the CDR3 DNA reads TGTGCCAGCAGTGAGGGCACTCTTGGAAACACCATATATTTT.

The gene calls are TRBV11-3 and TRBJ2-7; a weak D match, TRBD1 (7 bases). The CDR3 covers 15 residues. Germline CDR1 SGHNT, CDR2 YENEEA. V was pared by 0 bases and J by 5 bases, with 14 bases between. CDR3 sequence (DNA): TGTGCCAGCAGCTTAGAAAGCCAGGGGGGCCACGAGCAGTACTTC. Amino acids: CASSLESQGGHEQYF. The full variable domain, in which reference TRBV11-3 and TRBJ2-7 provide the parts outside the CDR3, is EAGVVQSPRYKIIEKKQPVAFWCNPISGHNTLYWYLQNLGQGPELLIRYENEEAVDDSQLPKDRFSAERLKGVDSTLKIQPAELGDSAVYLCASSLESQGGHEQYFGPGTRLTVT.

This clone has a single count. The CDR3 loop reads CASSIFYGYTF. Written as DNA, the CDR3 is TGTGCCAGTAGTATCTTCTATGGCTACACCTTC. The chain joins TRBV19 to TRBJ1-2; D is unclear. The CDR3 contains 11 residues. Looked up from germline, CDR1 is LNHDA and CDR2 is SQIVND (reference sequence). Trimming left V 3 bases short and J 4 bases short, with 3 bases between.

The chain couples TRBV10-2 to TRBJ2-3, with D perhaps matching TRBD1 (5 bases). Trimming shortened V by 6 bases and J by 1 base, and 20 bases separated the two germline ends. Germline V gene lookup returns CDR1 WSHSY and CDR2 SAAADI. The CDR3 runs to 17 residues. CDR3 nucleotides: TGCGCCAGCAGGGACATAAACAGTCCTCTTCGCACAGATACGCAGTATTTT. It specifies CASRDINSPLRTDTQYF.

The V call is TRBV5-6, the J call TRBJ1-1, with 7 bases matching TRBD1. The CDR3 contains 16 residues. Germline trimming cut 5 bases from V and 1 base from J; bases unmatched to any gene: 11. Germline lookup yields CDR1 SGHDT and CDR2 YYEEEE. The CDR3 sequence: CASSHNGQGGNTEAFF. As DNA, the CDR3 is TGTGCCAGCAGTCACAACGGTCAGGGGGGGAACACTGAAGCTTTCTTT.

The DNA for the CDR3 is TGTGCCAGCAGCTCTCCGGGATCTCGTGGCGGGGAGCTGTTTTTT. It translates to CASSSPGSRGGELFF. The rearrangement joins TRBV7-8 to TRBJ2-2; D perhaps matches TRBD2 (5 bases). V was cut by 4 bases and J by 7 bases, with 16 bases left in between. This CDR3 contains 15 residues. CDR1 and CDR2 (germline): SGHVS, FQNEAQ.